This passage covers 16 T cell receptor beta chains from one sample sequenced in a study of blood T cell repertoires in COVID-19. Only in-frame clones appear in the TCRdb table, and some are missing; sequencing was by immunoSEQ multiplex PCR. The top ten clones hold under 3.5% of a sample with hundreds of thousands of clones, about 90% of them seen once. What was sequenced was peripheral blood. The receptor set was obtained from a woman aged 18-29 years who had recovered from COVID-19.

The rearrangement links TRBV30 to TRBJ1-2, with D possibly TRBD1 on 6 matching bases. This CDR3 spans 15 amino acids. CDR1 GTSNPN and CDR2 SVGIG come from the germline V gene (reference sequence). Trimming took off 1 base at V and 1 base at J, with 13 bases between the two ends. The CDR3 protein is CAWSERGGVNYGYTF. The CDR3 bases are TGTGCCTGGAGTGAAAGAGGGGGAGTTAACTATGGCTACACCTTC.

This sequence joins TRBV6-6 and TRBJ1-5; 8 nucleotides align to TRBD1. The germline CDR1 and CDR2 sequences are MNHNY and SVGAGI (reference sequence). The J segment lost 4 bases and the V segment lost 4 bases, leaving 6 bases of the junction unmatched. This CDR3 contains 15 residues. This CDR3 reads CASSLRQGFNQPQHF. As DNA, the CDR3 is TGTGCCAGCAGTTTACGACAGGGGTTTAATCAGCCCCAGCATTTT.

The genes are TRBV11-3 and TRBJ2-1, with 12 bases that match TRBD2. V lost 5 bases, J lost 9 bases, and 11 bases stayed unmatched. The CDR3 consists of 16 residues. Germline V gene sequence: CDR1 SGHNT, CDR2 YENEEA. CDR3: CASSPKTSGSFGEQFF. DNA for the CDR3: TGTGCCAGCAGCCCGAAGACTAGCGGGAGCTTTGGTGAGCAGTTCTTC.

The J gene is TRBJ2-5, the V gene TRBV7-9; D is unresolved. Deletions cut 7 bases from V and 4 bases from J, with 10 bases between. CDR3 size: 12 residues. The germline V gene has CDR1 SEHNR and CDR2 FQNEAQ (reference sequence). Written as DNA, the CDR3 is TGTGCCAGCACCGTTAGAGGAGAGACCCAGTACTTC. Amino acids: CASTVRGETQYF.

The table lists this clone with a count of one. V gene TRBV5-1 combines with J gene TRBJ2-1; 11 bases agree with TRBD2. The ends lost 4 bases at V and 7 bases at J; junction bases unmatched: 4. Germline-derived CDR1 and CDR2 are SGHRS and YFSETQ. The CDR3 extends over 14 amino acids. The CDR3 region is CASSPRLAGNEQFF. The CDR3 DNA reads as TGCGCCAGCAGCCCCCGACTAGCGGGGAATGAGCAGTTCTTC.

In this sample, this clone turned up once. The chain uses TRBV5-4 and TRBJ2-4, with 8 bases lining up with TRBD2. Germline V gene data show CDR1 as SGHNT and CDR2 as YYREEE (reference sequence). V dropped 2 bases and J dropped 8; count of bases not matched to a gene: 6. This CDR3 contains 14 residues. The CDR3 spells CASSLAGVTDIQYF. In DNA form, the CDR3 reads TGTGCCAGCAGCTTAGCGGGAGTGACGGACATTCAGTACTTC. The variable domain in full, with the rest retrieved from reference TRBV5-4 and TRBJ2-4, is ETGVTQSPTHLIKTRGQQVTLRCSSQSGHNTVSWYQQALGQGPQFIFQYYREEENGRGNFPPRFSGLQFPNYSSELNVNALELDDSALYLCASSLAGVTDIQYFGAGTRLSVL.

This clone was counted once. The identical CDR3 is also encoded by other nucleotide sequences in the sample. The V call is TRBV5-1, the J call TRBJ1-4, with D maybe TRBD1 (6 bases). This CDR3 comprises 14 residues. CDR1 is SGHRS and CDR2 is YFSETQ in the germline V gene. V gave up 0 bases and J gave up 5 bases, with 8 bases separating them. This CDR3 is CASSLAGANEKLFF. The CDR3 DNA reads TGCGCCAGCAGCTTGGCAGGGGCAAATGAAAAACTGTTTTTT. Variable domain in full (rest from reference TRBV5-1 and TRBJ1-4): KAGVTQTPRYLIKTRGQQVTLSCSPISGHRSVSWYQQTPGQGLQFLFEYFSETQRNKGNFPGRFSGRQFSNSRSEMNVSTLELGDSALYLCASSLAGANEKLFFGSGTQLSVL.

The genes are TRBV19 and TRBJ2-5; D unresolved. The V gene lost 4 bases and the J gene lost 1 base, with 7 bases spanning the gap. The CDR3 is made up of 13 amino acids. Germline CDR1 LNHDA, CDR2 SQIVND (reference sequence). In DNA form, the CDR3 reads TGTGCCAGTAGTACTGGCTCCCAAGAGACCCAGTACTTC. Translated, it gives CASSTGSQETQYF. The full variable domain, with the rest looked up from reference TRBV19 and TRBJ2-5, is DGGITQSPKYLFRKEGQNVTLSCEQNLNHDAMYWYRQDPGQGLRLIYYSQIVNDFQKGDIAEGYSVSREKKESFPLTVTSAQKNPTAFYLCASSTGSQETQYFGPGTRLLVL.

The chain couples TRBV4-1 to TRBJ2-3; D perhaps matches TRBD1 (6 bases). Trimming removed 4 bases from V and 8 bases from J, with 22 bases in between. Per the germline V gene, CDR1 is MGHRA and CDR2 is YSYEKL. The CDR3 covers 16 residues. The CDR3 sequence: CASSPLQGRDPGTQYF. CDR3 in DNA: TGCGCCAGCAGCCCCCTACAGGGCCGCGACCCTGGTACGCAGTATTTT.

The V gene is TRBV24-1, the J gene TRBJ2-7; D perhaps matches TRBD2 (6 bases). The CDR3 loop spans 11 amino acids. Trimming pared 11 bases from V and 9 bases from J, leaving 16 bases between. Germline assignment: CDR1 KGHDR and CDR2 SFDVKD. In DNA, the CDR3 is TGTGCCATCTCCTCGGGGGTCGGGCAGTACGTC. It codes for CAISSGVGQYV.

The chain has TRBV7-9 and TRBJ1-1, with D maybe TRBD1 (6 bases). Germline V CDR1 and CDR2: SEHNR, FQNEAQ (reference sequence). The CDR3 totals 13 residues. Between the trimmed V and J ends, which lost 0 bases and 7 bases, there was a span of 9 bases. The CDR3 loop is CASSLAQGYEAFF. CDR3 bases: TGTGCCAGCAGCTTAGCACAGGGATATGAAGCTTTCTTT.

The chain couples TRBV19 to TRBJ2-2, with 12 bases matching TRBD1. Germline trimming cut 6 bases from V and 5 bases from J; bases unmatched to any gene: 22. Germline lookup yields CDR1 LNHDA and CDR2 SQIVND (reference sequence). The CDR3 totals 21 residues. The CDR3 is CASSPLPWGQGARWGTGELFF. The CDR3 nucleotides are TGTGCCAGTAGCCCGTTACCTTGGGGACAGGGGGCCAGGTGGGGTACCGGGGAGCTGTTTTTT.

There are a few counts of this clone. The chain couples TRBV10-3 to TRBJ1-6; D is possibly TRBD1 (5 bases). Germline-derived CDR1 and CDR2 are ENHRY and SYGVKD. The CDR3 covers 13 residues. Trimming took off 3 bases at V and 10 bases at J, with 10 bases between the two ends. The CDR3 sequence: CAISEGENSPLHF. The CDR3, as DNA: TGTGCCATCAGTGAAGGGGAAAACTCACCCCTCCACTTT.

J is TRBJ2-1 and V is TRBV9; 7 bases agree with TRBD2. The germline gives CDR1 SGDLS, CDR2 YYNGEE. The CDR3 length is 17 residues. The trim removed 3 bases at V and 1 base at J, leaving 10 bases unmatched. The CDR3 DNA reads TGTGCCAGCAGCGCATCTTCTAGCGGACCTTCCTACAATGAGCAGTTCTTC. This sequence encodes CASSASSSGPSYNEQFF.

V gene TRBV25-1 combines with J gene TRBJ1-4; 10 bases align to TRBD1. CDR1 and CDR2 (germline): MGHDK, SYGVNS. J gave up 7 bases and V 2 bases, and 7 bases lay outside the gene matches. There are 16 residues in the CDR3. For the CDR3, the DNA is TGTGCCAGCAGTGAACAACCGGGACAGGGGAGTGAAAAACTGTTTTTT. Protein sequence: CASSEQPGQGSEKLFF.

This rearrangement joins TRBV6-2 or TRBV6-3 to TRBJ2-5, with TRBD1 identical over 7 bases. V shed 7 bases, J shed 0 bases, and the junction held 11 bases outside the gene matches. Germline CDR1 and CDR2: MNHEY and SVGEGT. The CDR3 extends over 16 amino acids. The CDR3 loop is CASTPRVGTDQETQYF. The CDR3 DNA reads as TGTGCCAGCACCCCAAGAGTCGGGACAGACCAAGAGACCCAGTACTTC.